These 17 T cell receptor beta chains were all obtained from the same sample, sequenced in a study of T cell responses to AZD1222 COVID-19 vaccine. Sequenced by immunoSEQ multiplex PCR; TCRdb stores in-frame clones only, minus some. The data contain some 64,000 clones, about 83% of them singletons. This specimen was peripheral blood, taken on day 0 of AZD1222 vaccination. The receptors originated from an adult in good health.

This clone has only one observation. This sequence joins TRBV6-4 and TRBJ2-3; D might be TRBD1 or TRBD2, each matching 5 bases. This CDR3 has 15 amino acids. V lost 4 bases, J lost 4 bases, and 15 bases lay in between. Germline V gene lookup returns CDR1 MRHNA and CDR2 SNTAGT. This chain's CDR3 is CASSANGGNSDTQYF. The DNA of the CDR3 is TGTGCCAGCAGTGCAAATGGGGGAAACTCAGATACGCAGTATTTT.

The V gene is TRBV6-5, the J gene TRBJ1-2; D call uncertain. Germline V lookup: CDR1 MNHEY, CDR2 SVGAGI. Trimming took off 0 bases at V and 8 bases at J, with 16 bases between the two ends. The CDR3 totals 15 residues. As DNA, the CDR3 is TGTGCCAGCAGTTACTCGGGAGAGGCCTTCCGAGGCTACACCTTC. It translates to CASSYSGEAFRGYTF.

This clone was recorded a few times. The rearrangement links TRBV4-1 to TRBJ1-6; a possible D gene is TRBD1 (5 bases). The length of the CDR3 is 16 residues. Germline V lookup: CDR1 MGHRA, CDR2 YSYEKL. Trimming left V 2 bases short and J 5 bases short, with 13 bases between. The CDR3, as DNA: TGCGCCAGCAGCCAAACCCCGGGACCAGATAATTCACCCCTCCACTTT. The encoded protein is CASSQTPGPDNSPLHF.

Details on this clone: This specimen includes other DNA sequences encoding the same CDR3. The chain employs TRBV6-1 and TRBJ2-7; unclear D gene. Trimming took off 3 bases at V and 3 bases at J, with 9 bases between the two ends. This CDR3 contains 13 residues. Germline CDR1 reads MNHNS; CDR2 reads SASEGT. The CDR3 reads CASSEGLSYEQYF. The DNA of the CDR3 is TGTGCCAGCAGTGAGGGGTTAAGCTACGAGCAGTACTTC.

The gene calls are TRBV6-4 and TRBJ1-1; TRBD1 might be the D (5 bases). CDR3 length: 14 amino acids. Trimming took 6 bases from V and 4 from J, leaving 15 bases between them. The germline V gene encodes CDR1 MRHNA and CDR2 SNTAGT. The CDR3 bases are TGTGCCAGCAGCCTGGATGGGGGGAGCACTGAAGCTTTCTTT. Translating gives CASSLDGGSTEAFF.

The CDR3 sequence: CASSSGRGRGLNTEAFF. The CDR3 bases are TGTGCCAGCAGCTCCGGGCGGGGCAGGGGGCTGAACACTGAAGCTTTCTTT. This chain joins TRBV11-2 and TRBJ1-1, with 8 bases fitting TRBD1. The CDR3 contains 17 residues. After removal of 4 bases from V and 0 bases from J, the junction contained 10 bases not matched to a gene. Germline lookup yields CDR1 SGHAT and CDR2 FQNNGV.

In this sample, this clone turned up once. V and J are TRBV27 and TRBJ2-7, with 8 positions matching TRBD2. Germline assignment: CDR1 MNHEY and CDR2 SMNVEV (reference sequence). This CDR3 is built from 14 residues. V shed 6 bases, J shed 4 bases, and the junction held 8 bases outside the gene matches. CDR3 in DNA: TGTGCCAGCAGCGCCGGGAGGGTAGGATACGAGCAGTACTTC. Its translation is CASSAGRVGYEQYF.

This chain connects TRBV5-5 to TRBJ2-7, with D perhaps matching TRBD1 (5 bases). The CDR3 runs to 14 residues. V lost 1 base to trimming and J lost 2 bases, with 10 bases between them. Per germline, CDR1 SGHKS and CDR2 YYEKEE (reference sequence). The CDR3 spells CASSLWQGTYEQYF. The DNA for the CDR3 is TGTGCCAGCAGCTTGTGGCAGGGCACCTACGAGCAGTACTTC.

This chain's CDR3 is CATSREASGGTDTQYF. CDR3 DNA: TGTGCCACCAGCAGAGAGGCTAGCGGCGGCACAGATACGCAGTATTTT. The chain couples TRBV15 to TRBJ2-3; 7 bases match TRBD2. Germline V gene lookup returns CDR1 LNHNV and CDR2 YYDKDF (reference sequence). This CDR3 has 16 amino acids. Germline trimming cut 0 bases from V and 1 base from J; bases unmatched to any gene: 4.

V gene TRBV9 combines with J gene TRBJ1-2, with 7 bases lining up with TRBD1. CDR3 length equals 15 residues. V lost 4 bases to trimming and J lost 4 bases; unmatched junction nucleotides: 10. Germline assignment: CDR1 SGDLS and CDR2 YYNGEE. The CDR3 is CASSLRPQGGYGYTF. Written as DNA, the CDR3 is TGTGCCAGCAGCTTGCGCCCTCAGGGGGGCTATGGCTACACCTTC.

DNA of the CDR3: TGTGCCAGTAGTCAAGGGTTTGAGCAGTACTTC. Protein sequence: CASSQGFEQYF. This chain connects TRBV19 to TRBJ2-7; D unclear. Looked up from germline, CDR1 is LNHDA and CDR2 is SQIVND (reference sequence). The ends were cut back, 5 bases at V and 7 bases at J, with 9 bases in the middle. The CDR3 is made up of 11 amino acids. Full variable domain (missing parts from reference TRBV19 and TRBJ2-7): DGGITQSPKYLFRKEGQNVTLSCEQNLNHDAMYWYRQDPGQGLRLIYYSQIVNDFQKGDIAEGYSVSREKKESFPLTVTSAQKNPTAFYLCASSQGFEQYFGPGTRLTVT.

The chain couples TRBV27 to TRBJ2-4; maybe TRBD2 (6 bases). V gave up 6 bases and J gave up 8 bases, with 11 bases separating them. CDR1 and CDR2 (germline): MNHEY, SMNVEV (reference sequence). This CDR3 region has 12 residues. As DNA, the CDR3 is TGTGCCAGCAGCACAGGAGGGGACATTCAGTACTTC. Protein sequence: CASSTGGDIQYF.

This chain uses TRBV11-3 with TRBJ2-2; 7 bases are shared with TRBD1. V shed 5 bases and J 1 base; nucleotides not matched to a gene: 4. Germline CDR1 and CDR2: SGHNT and YENEEA. CDR3 length: 15 residues. As DNA, the CDR3 is TGTGCCAGCAGCCCGGGACAGCGGAACACCGGGGAGCTGTTTTTT. Translation gives CASSPGQRNTGELFF.

This clone occurred a few times. The chain has TRBV30 and TRBJ1-5; 10 bases fit TRBD1. The germline gives CDR1 GTSNPN, CDR2 SVGIG (reference sequence). V lost 3 bases to trimming and J lost 4 bases; unmatched junction nucleotides: 3. The CDR3 consists of 14 residues. For the CDR3, the DNA is TGTGCCTGGAGCGCGGGACAGGGGAATCAGCCCCAGCATTTT. Its protein product is CAWSAGQGNQPQHF.

The gene calls are TRBV11-2 and TRBJ2-5, with D unclear. CDR3 length: 13 residues. Germline CDR1 reads SGHAT; CDR2 reads FQNNGV. V shed 5 bases and J shed 4 bases, with 11 bases lying between them. The CDR3 DNA reads TGTGCCAGCAGCCCCTCCTTCATAGAGACCCAGTACTTC. Protein sequence: CASSPSFIETQYF.

The chain links TRBV30 to TRBJ1-6, with D hard to call. Trimming stripped 3 bases from V and 0 bases from J, with 9 bases between. CDR3 size: 15 residues. Germline-derived CDR1 and CDR2 are GTSNPN and SVGIG (reference sequence). CDR3 DNA: TGTGCCTGGAGGGGAACAGACTCCTATAATTCACCCCTCCACTTT. It codes for CAWRGTDSYNSPLHF.

The chain employs TRBV19 and TRBJ2-3, with D perhaps TRBD2 (6 bases). The CDR3 contains 18 residues. CDR1 and CDR2 from the germline V gene are LNHDA and SQIVND (reference sequence). V was cut by 6 bases and J by 2 bases, with 24 bases left in between. The CDR3: CASSPWGDAGANTDTQYF. CDR3 in DNA: TGTGCCAGTAGCCCATGGGGGGACGCAGGCGCCAACACAGATACGCAGTATTTT.